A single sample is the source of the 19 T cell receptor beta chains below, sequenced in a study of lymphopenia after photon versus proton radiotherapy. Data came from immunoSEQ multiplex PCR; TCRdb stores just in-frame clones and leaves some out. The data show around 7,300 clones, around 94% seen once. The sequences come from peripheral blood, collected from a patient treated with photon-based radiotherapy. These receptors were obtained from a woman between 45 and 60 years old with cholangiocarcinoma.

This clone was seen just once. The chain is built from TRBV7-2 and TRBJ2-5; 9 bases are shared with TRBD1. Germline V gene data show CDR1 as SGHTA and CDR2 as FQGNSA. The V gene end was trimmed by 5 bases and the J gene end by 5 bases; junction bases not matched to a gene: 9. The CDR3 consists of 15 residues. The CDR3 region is CASSLTRDRAETQYF. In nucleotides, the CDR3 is TGTGCCAGCAGCCTCACGAGGGACAGGGCGGAGACCCAGTACTTC.

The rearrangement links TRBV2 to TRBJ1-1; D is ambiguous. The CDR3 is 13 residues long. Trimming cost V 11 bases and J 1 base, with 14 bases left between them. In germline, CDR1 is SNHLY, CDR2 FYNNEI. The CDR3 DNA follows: TGTGCCGCAACTCGGGAGGGGAACACTGAAGCTTTCTTT. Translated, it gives CAATREGNTEAFF.

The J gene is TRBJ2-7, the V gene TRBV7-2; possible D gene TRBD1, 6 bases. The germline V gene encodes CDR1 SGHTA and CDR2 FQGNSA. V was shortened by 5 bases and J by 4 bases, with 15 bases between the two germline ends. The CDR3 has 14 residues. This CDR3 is CASSRTTGGYEQYF. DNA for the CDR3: TGTGCCAGCAGCAGGACGACAGGAGGTTACGAGCAGTACTTC.

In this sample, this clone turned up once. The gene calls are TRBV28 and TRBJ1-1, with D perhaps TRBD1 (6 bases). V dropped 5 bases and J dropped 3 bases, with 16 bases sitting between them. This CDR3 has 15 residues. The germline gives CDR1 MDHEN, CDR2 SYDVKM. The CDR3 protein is CASSTQGIWYTEAFF. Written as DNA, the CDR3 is TGTGCCAGCAGTACCCAGGGGATCTGGTACACTGAAGCTTTCTTT.

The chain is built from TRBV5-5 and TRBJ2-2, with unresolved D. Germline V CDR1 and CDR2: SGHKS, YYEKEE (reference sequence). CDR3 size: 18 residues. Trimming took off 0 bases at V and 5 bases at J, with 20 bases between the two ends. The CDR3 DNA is TGTGCCAGCAGCTTGGTAGTGGTAGACGGCCTTCGGACCGGGGAGCTGTTTTTT. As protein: CASSLVVVDGLRTGELFF.

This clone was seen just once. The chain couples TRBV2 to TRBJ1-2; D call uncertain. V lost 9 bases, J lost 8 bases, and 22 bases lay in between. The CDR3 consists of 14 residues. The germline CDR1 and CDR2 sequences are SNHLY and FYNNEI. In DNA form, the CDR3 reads TGTGCCAGTACCCTGGATGGCGGGCATTACGGCTACACCTTC. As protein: CASTLDGGHYGYTF.

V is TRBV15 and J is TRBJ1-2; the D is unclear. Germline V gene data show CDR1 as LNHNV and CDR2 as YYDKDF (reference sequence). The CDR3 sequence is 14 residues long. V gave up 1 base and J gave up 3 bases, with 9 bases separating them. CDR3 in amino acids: CATSRGFDDYGYTF. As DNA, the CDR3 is TGTGCCACCAGCAGAGGGTTTGATGACTATGGCTACACCTTC.

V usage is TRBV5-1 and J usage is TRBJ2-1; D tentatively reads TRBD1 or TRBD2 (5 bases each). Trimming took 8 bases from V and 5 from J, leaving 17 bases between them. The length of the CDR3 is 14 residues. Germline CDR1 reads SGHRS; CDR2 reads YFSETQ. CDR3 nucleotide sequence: TGCGCCAGTAAGCTGACCCCGGGACACAATGAGCAGTTCTTC. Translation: CASKLTPGHNEQFF. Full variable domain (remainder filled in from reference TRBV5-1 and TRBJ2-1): KAGVTQTPRYLIKTRGQQVTLSCSPISGHRSVSWYQQTPGQGLQFLFEYFSETQRNKGNFPGRFSGRQFSNSRSEMNVSTLELGDSALYLCASKLTPGHNEQFFGPGTRLTVL.

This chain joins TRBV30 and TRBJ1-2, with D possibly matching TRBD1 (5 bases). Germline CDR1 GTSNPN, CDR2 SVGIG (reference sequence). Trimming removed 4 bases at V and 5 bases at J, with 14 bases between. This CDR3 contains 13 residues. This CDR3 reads CAWMEGVGYGYTF. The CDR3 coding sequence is TGTGCCTGGATGGAAGGGGTTGGATATGGCTACACCTTC.

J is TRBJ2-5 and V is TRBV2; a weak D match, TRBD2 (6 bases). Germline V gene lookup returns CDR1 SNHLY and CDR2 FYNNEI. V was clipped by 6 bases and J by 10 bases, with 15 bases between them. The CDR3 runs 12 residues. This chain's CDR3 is CASRLGGSSQYF. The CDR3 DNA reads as TGTGCCAGCAGGCTGGGGGGTAGCAGCCAGTACTTC.

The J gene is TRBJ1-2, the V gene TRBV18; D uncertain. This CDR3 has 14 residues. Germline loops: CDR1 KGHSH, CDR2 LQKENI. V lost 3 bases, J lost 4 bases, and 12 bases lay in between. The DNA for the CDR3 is TGTGCCAGCTCACCCGGGGAGGGCGGCTATGGCTACACCTTC. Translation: CASSPGEGGYGYTF. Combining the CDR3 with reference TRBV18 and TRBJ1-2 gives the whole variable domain NAGVMQNPRHLVRRRGQEARLRCSPMKGHSHVYWYRQLPEEGLKFMVYLQKENIIDESGMPKERFSAEFPKEGPSILRIQQVVRGDSAAYFCASSPGEGGYGYTFGSGTRLTVV.

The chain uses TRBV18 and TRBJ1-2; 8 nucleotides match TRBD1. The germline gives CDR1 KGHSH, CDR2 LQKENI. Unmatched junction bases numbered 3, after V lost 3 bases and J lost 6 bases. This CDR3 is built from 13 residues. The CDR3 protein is CASSPDRAHGYTF. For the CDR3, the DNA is TGTGCCAGCTCACCGGACAGGGCTCATGGCTACACCTTC.

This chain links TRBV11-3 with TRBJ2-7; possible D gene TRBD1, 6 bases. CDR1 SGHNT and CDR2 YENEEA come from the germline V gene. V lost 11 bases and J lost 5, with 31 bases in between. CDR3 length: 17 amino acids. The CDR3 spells CAPEHGARDRLWDEQYF. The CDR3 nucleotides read TGTGCCCCCGAACATGGGGCCCGAGACAGGCTTTGGGACGAGCAGTACTTC.

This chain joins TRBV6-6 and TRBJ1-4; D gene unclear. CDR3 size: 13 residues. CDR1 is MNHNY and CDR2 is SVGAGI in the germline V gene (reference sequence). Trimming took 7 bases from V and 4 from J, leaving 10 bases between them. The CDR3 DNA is TGTGCCAGCATCGCACAGATTAATGAAAAACTGTTTTTT. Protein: CASIAQINEKLFF.

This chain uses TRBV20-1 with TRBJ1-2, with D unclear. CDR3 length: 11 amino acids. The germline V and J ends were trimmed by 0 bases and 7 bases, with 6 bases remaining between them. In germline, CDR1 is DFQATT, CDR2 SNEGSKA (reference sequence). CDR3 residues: CSARDPSGYTF. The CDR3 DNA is TGCAGTGCTAGAGACCCCTCTGGCTACACCTTC.

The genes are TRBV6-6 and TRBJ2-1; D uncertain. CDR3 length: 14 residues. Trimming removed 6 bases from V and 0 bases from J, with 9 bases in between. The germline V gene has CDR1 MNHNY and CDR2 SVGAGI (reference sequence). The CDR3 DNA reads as TGTGCCAGCAGCGCACCAAGCTCCTACAATGAGCAGTTCTTC. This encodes CASSAPSSYNEQFF.

The CDR3 DNA reads TGTGCCAGCAGTCCCCGGACAGGGGAAGAAGCTTTCTTT. It specifies CASSPRTGEEAFF. This chain connects TRBV27 to TRBJ1-1; 9 bases are shared with TRBD1. In germline, CDR1 is MNHEY, CDR2 SMNVEV (reference sequence). V was pared by 5 bases and J by 8 bases, with 6 bases of the junction left unmatched. There are 13 residues in the CDR3.

The CDR3 DNA reads TGTGCCAGCAGCGTCCGGGACAGGGGAAGCGGCACTGAAGCTTTCTTT. The encoded protein is CASSVRDRGSGTEAFF. The rearrangement uses TRBV7-8 and TRBJ1-1; 10 nucleotides align to TRBD1. The V gene's germline CDR1 is SGHVS and CDR2 FQNEAQ. Trimming took 5 bases from V and 4 from J; bases not matched to a gene: 10. The CDR3 runs to 16 residues.

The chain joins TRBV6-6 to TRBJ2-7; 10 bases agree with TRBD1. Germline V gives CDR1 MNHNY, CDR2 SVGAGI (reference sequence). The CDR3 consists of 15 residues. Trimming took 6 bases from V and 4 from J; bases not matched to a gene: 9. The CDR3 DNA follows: TGTGCCAGCAGACCCGGGACAGGGGTAATTTACGAGCAGTACTTC. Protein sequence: CASRPGTGVIYEQYF.